One and the same sample provided the 2 T cell receptor beta chains below, sequenced in a study of tumor-infiltrating lymphocytes in primary liver carcinoma. The input was about 490 ng total RNA; TCR beta cDNA was made from it with a constant-region primer. It was through three nested multiplex PCR rounds of slightly modified ARM-PCR that TCR beta libraries arose. Amplification in the first two PCR rounds was performed using TRBV1-TRBV30 forward primers and a C-beta reverse primer for approximately 10 cycles each. MiXCR was run by TCRdb on the multiplex PCR reads, yielding one entry per CDR3 protein. The repertoire holds fewer than 350,000 distinct CDR3 sequences, with over 55% as singletons. For blood RNA, unsorted whole blood served as the source, and germline DNA was extracted too. The sequenced material came from peripheral blood. The receptors originated from a middle-aged man with primary liver carcinoma and hepatitis B virus infection.

As concerns this clonotype: A much larger clone differs from this one at a single base, so this may be a read error. The rearrangement joins TRBV5-5 to TRBJ2-6; TRBD1 agrees at 7 bases. With V trimmed by 4 bases and J by 2 bases, 3 bases remained unmatched. This CDR3 has 15 amino acids. In germline, CDR1 is SGHKS, CDR2 YYEKEE (reference sequence). As DNA, the CDR3 is TGTGCCAGCAGCCAGGGGGTGACTGGGGCCAACGTCCTGACTTTC. Translated, it gives CASSQGVTGANVLTF.

Points on this clonotype: A much larger clonotype is one base distant, so this may be a read error. No conserved phenylalanine or tryptophan is present at the end of the CDR3, so a read error is the likely explanation. The gene calls are TRBV4-3 and TRBJ2-7, with 7 bases aligning to TRBD2. V trimming: 0 bases; J trimming: 6 bases; junction bases outside the gene matches: 5. Germline V gives CDR1 LGHNA, CDR2 YSLEER. This CDR3 has 14 amino acids. Here the CDR3 reads CASSQEAGEREQYL. CDR3 bases: TGCGCCAGCAGCCAAGAGGCGGGAGAACGCGAGCAGTACTTG.